The 15 T cell receptor beta chains below were found in one sample sequenced in a study of T cell repertoires and HLA-DP antigens. CD4+ cells expanded for about two weeks were restimulated 24 h with allogeneic-DPB1 HeLa cells. Stimulation used HeLa cells expressing transduced HLA-DPA1/DPB1, HLA-DM, invariant chain and CD80. Repertoires were generated with immunoSEQ multiplex PCR, while TCRdb's copy carries only in-frame clones and drops some. The top ten hold nearly 60% of the sample, which has 1,500 to 2,000 clones, roughly 77% seen once. Sequencing used CD137- CD4+ T cells from cultured PBMCs. All receptors derive from a man aged 50 to 59 in good health and CMV-seronegative.

The genes are TRBV28 and TRBJ1-2, with 7 nucleotides matching TRBD1. There are 14 residues in the CDR3. Germline lookup yields CDR1 MDHEN and CDR2 SYDVKM. V was pared by 7 bases and J by 4 bases, with 9 bases of the junction left unmatched. Here the CDR3 DNA reads TGTGCCAGCATGCGGGCAGGGGGAGTCTATGGCTACACCTTC. Protein sequence: CASMRAGGVYGYTF.

The chain recombines TRBV21-1 with TRBJ2-4. TRBV21-1 is tagged as a pseudogene. The CDR3 loop spans 21 amino acids. This chain's CDR3 is CASLYPHPLHLETLAKNIQYF. CDR3 bases: TGTGCCAGTCTTTACCCCCACCCCCTCCACTTAGAGACCTTAGCCAAAAACATTCAGTACTTC.

The chain combines TRBV11-3 with TRBJ1-1, with D possibly matching TRBD1 (6 bases). Per germline, CDR1 SGHNT and CDR2 YENEEA. CDR3 length equals 19 residues. Trimming stripped 1 base from V and 1 base from J, with 22 bases between. This chain's CDR3 is CASSLVRQGMSGGNTEAFF. CDR3 sequence (DNA): TGTGCCAGCAGCTTAGTCCGGCAGGGGATGAGTGGAGGGAACACTGAAGCTTTCTTT.

The J gene is TRBJ2-7, the V gene TRBV6-6; 10 bases align to TRBD1. The J segment lost 2 bases and the V segment lost 2 bases, leaving 3 bases of the junction unmatched. This CDR3 has 15 amino acids. In germline, CDR1 is MNHNY, CDR2 SVGAGI (reference sequence). Here the CDR3 reads CASSYRGQGAYEQYF. DNA for the CDR3: TGTGCCAGCAGTTACCGTGGACAGGGGGCCTACGAGCAGTACTTC.

This rearrangement joins TRBV10-1 to TRBJ2-1; the D is unclear. The CDR3 runs 12 residues. The ends were cut back, 5 bases at V and 12 bases at J, with 14 bases in the middle. Germline CDR1 WNHNN, CDR2 SYGVQD (reference sequence). The CDR3 DNA reads as TGCGCCAGCAGTCCATCAAGCCGCGCGCAGTTCTTC. Its translation is CASSPSSRAQFF.

The V call is TRBV19, the J call TRBJ2-6, with unresolved D. CDR3 length: 16 residues. Germline V lookup: CDR1 LNHDA, CDR2 SQIVND (reference sequence). V gave up 3 bases and J gave up 0 bases, with 9 bases separating them. CDR3 in amino acids: CASSMAGSSGANVLTF. The CDR3 nucleotides read TGTGCCAGTAGTATGGCAGGAAGCTCTGGGGCCAACGTCCTGACTTTC.

A few counts support this clone. DNA for the CDR3: TGTGCCAGCCGGGACACTGATAATCAGCCCCAGCATTTT. Its protein is CASRDTDNQPQHF. The J gene is TRBJ1-5, the V gene TRBV19; tentative D call: TRBD1 (6 bases). Germline V gives CDR1 LNHDA, CDR2 SQIVND (reference sequence). The CDR3 loop spans 13 amino acids. Deletions cut 9 bases from V and 4 bases from J, with 13 bases between.

V is TRBV11-2 and J is TRBJ2-5, with a weak D call TRBD1 (5 bases). Trimming removed 1 base from V and 9 bases from J, with 15 bases in between. CDR1 and CDR2 from the germline V gene are SGHAT and FQNNGV. CDR3 length: 14 residues. The DNA for the CDR3 is TGTGCCAGCAGCTTAGGGAGCAGGGATGATCCCCAGTACTTC. Amino acid sequence: CASSLGSRDDPQYF.

This sequence joins TRBV5-1 and TRBJ2-5; TRBD2 matches 10 bases. J lost 5 bases, V lost 4 bases, and 11 bases had no gene match. This CDR3 has 16 amino acids. CDR1 is SGHRS and CDR2 is YFSETQ in the germline V gene. The CDR3 DNA reads TGCGCCAGCAGCACGGAATTAGCGGGAGGTTGGGAGACCCAGTACTTC. It codes for CASSTELAGGWETQYF.

The V and J genes are TRBV12-5 and TRBJ1-6; D gene uncertain. Deletions cut 5 bases from V and 5 bases from J, with 10 bases between. The CDR3 consists of 14 residues. Germline CDR1 is LGHNT and CDR2 is FRNRAP. CDR3 sequence: CASGTAINNSPLHF. CDR3 coding DNA: TGTGCTAGTGGTACCGCTATTAATAATTCACCCCTCCACTTT.

The rearrangement links TRBV6-1 to TRBJ2-7; TRBD2 matches 13 bases. Germline loops: CDR1 MNHNS, CDR2 SASEGT. The CDR3 has 13 residues. Trimming removed 8 bases from V and 5 bases from J; junction bases left unmatched: 3. The CDR3 loop is CASRGTSGNEQYF. CDR3 sequence (DNA): TGTGCCAGCCGAGGGACTAGCGGGAACGAGCAGTACTTC.

This sequence joins TRBV7-8 and TRBJ2-6, with no clear D. CDR3 size: 17 residues. Germline CDR1 reads SGHVS; CDR2 reads FQNEAQ. The germline V and J ends were trimmed by 5 bases and 5 bases, with 19 bases remaining between them. The CDR3 loop is CASSVTHPQSRANVLTF. CDR3 coding DNA: TGTGCCAGCAGCGTTACTCACCCACAAAGTCGGGCCAACGTCCTGACTTTC.

To note about this clone: One end of the junction does not line up with germline, which may come from a read error. V gene TRBV10-3 combines with J gene TRBJ2-1, with D unclear. The CDR3 is 14 residues long. Germline V gene lookup returns CDR1 ENHRY and CDR2 SYGVKD. CDR3 sequence: CASSRSPGRDEQFF. Written as DNA, the CDR3 is TGTGCCAGCAGTCGCTCCCCGGGTCGGGATGAGCAGTTCTTC.

By proportion, this clone is medium-sized. The chain has TRBV6-5 and TRBJ2-5; a possible D gene is TRBD1 (6 bases). V shed 5 bases and J shed 5 bases, with 12 bases lying between them. CDR1 is MNHEY and CDR2 is SVGAGI in the germline V gene. The CDR3 length is 13 residues. This CDR3 reads CASSAGVHETQYF. The CDR3 nucleotides read TGTGCCAGCAGTGCAGGGGTTCATGAGACCCAGTACTTC.

This clone showed up just a few times. This chain joins TRBV5-4 and TRBJ1-6; possibly TRBD1 for D (6 bases). The CDR3 runs 17 residues. Trimming pared 4 bases from V and 7 bases from J, leaving 21 bases between. Germline CDR1 is SGHNT and CDR2 is YYREEE (reference sequence). The CDR3: CASSPSTGSRVNSPLHF. In DNA form, the CDR3 reads TGTGCCAGCAGCCCCTCGACAGGATCGAGGGTAAATTCACCCCTCCACTTT.